Presented here are 3 T cell receptor beta chains from one specimen sequenced in a study of OX40 agonist ivuxolimab in advanced cancers. Assay used: immunoSEQ multiplex PCR; TCRdb lists only in-frame clones, some missing. Of tens of thousands of clones in the sample, just under 90% were seen once. The sequencing here drew on CD4+ or CD8+ T cells sorted from blood, taken in a trial of the OX40 agonist ivuxolimab. The receptors were gathered from an adult with an advanced solid tumor such as melanoma, head and neck, liver or kidney cancer.

The chain recombines TRBV27 with TRBJ2-1, with D possibly matching TRBD1 (5 bases). The CDR3 sequence is 14 residues long. Trimming took off 4 bases at V and 4 bases at J, with 11 bases between the two ends. Germline loops: CDR1 MNHEY, CDR2 SMNVEV (reference sequence). The CDR3 spells CASSSTEEYNEQFF. For the CDR3, the DNA is TGTGCCAGCAGTTCGACAGAAGAATACAATGAGCAGTTCTTC.

The chain joins TRBV9 to TRBJ1-4, with D possibly being TRBD1 (6 bases). The CDR3 is 16 residues long. V was clipped by 6 bases and J by 0 bases, with 15 bases between them. Looked up from germline, CDR1 is SGDLS and CDR2 is YYNGEE. The CDR3 spells CASTQEGDATNEKLFF. CDR3 DNA sequence: TGTGCCAGCACCCAAGAGGGGGACGCAACTAATGAAAAACTGTTTTTT.

This rearrangement joins TRBV4-2 to TRBJ2-7, with 12 bases aligning to TRBD1. CDR3 length equals 15 residues. The J segment lost 5 bases and the V segment lost 1 base, leaving 3 bases of the junction unmatched. The germline CDR1 and CDR2 sequences are LGHNA and YNFKEQ. CDR3 residues: CASSQAGTGGHEQYF. CDR3 DNA: TGTGCCAGCAGCCAAGCCGGGACAGGGGGCCACGAGCAGTACTTC.